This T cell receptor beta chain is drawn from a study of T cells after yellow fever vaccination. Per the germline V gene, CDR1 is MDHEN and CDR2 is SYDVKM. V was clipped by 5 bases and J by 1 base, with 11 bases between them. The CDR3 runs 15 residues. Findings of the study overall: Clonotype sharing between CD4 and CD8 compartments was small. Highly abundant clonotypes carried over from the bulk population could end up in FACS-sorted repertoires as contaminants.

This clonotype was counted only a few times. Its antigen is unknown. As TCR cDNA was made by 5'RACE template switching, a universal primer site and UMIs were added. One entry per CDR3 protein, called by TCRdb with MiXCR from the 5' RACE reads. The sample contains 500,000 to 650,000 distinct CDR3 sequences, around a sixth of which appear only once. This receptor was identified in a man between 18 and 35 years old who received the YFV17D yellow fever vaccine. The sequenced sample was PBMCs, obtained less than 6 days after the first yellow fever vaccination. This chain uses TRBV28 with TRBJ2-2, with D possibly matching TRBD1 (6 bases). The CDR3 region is CASSPHRENTGELFF. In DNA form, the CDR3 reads TGTGCCAGCAGTCCCCACAGGGAGAACACCGGGGAGCTGTTTTTT.